These 29 T cell receptor beta chains share one sample of origin, sequenced in a study of T cells in Graves' hyperthyroidism and ophthalmopathy. Template material for amplifying TCR beta CDR3 regions consisted of RNA transcripts. HTBI primers drove first-round RT-PCR of the TCR CDR3. TCRdb reprocessed the multiplex PCR reads via MiXCR and lists one record per CDR3 protein. The repertoire holds 640,000 or so distinct CDR3 sequences, over 12% seen once, with roughly 4.3% in the top ten. Sequenced: blood. The receptors stem from a woman aged 40 to 50 with Graves' ophthalmopathy.

This clonotype was counted ten times or more. DNA for the CDR3: TGTGCCAGCAGAGGGGTTAGGGGGTACGAGCAGTACTTC. Translated: CASRGVRGYEQYF. This chain uses TRBV6-1 with TRBJ2-7; D possibly corresponds to TRBD1 (6 bases). This CDR3 has 13 residues. Germline V gene data show CDR1 as MNHNS and CDR2 as SASEGT. The germline V and J ends were trimmed by 6 bases and 4 bases, with 13 bases remaining between them.

This chain joins TRBV5-6 and TRBJ2-2; the match to TRBD2 covers 10 bases. Germline trimming cut 3 bases from V and 4 bases from J; bases unmatched to any gene: 9. The CDR3 loop spans 17 amino acids. In germline, CDR1 is SGHDT, CDR2 YYEEEE. CDR3 sequence reads: CASSSPLAGASTGELFF. CDR3 sequence (DNA): TGTGCCAGCAGCTCCCCGCTAGCGGGAGCGAGCACCGGGGAGCTGTTTTTT.

This clonotype was seen many times. The V call is TRBV10-3, the J call TRBJ2-7; 12 bases match TRBD2. There are 15 residues in the CDR3. Germline V gives CDR1 ENHRY, CDR2 SYGVKD. Unmatched junction bases numbered 6, after V lost 5 bases and J lost 4 bases. Here the CDR3 reads CAISKTSGGVYEQYF. CDR3 coding DNA: TGTGCCATCAGTAAGACTAGCGGGGGCGTTTACGAGCAGTACTTC.

This clonotype was seen ten or more times. The chain is built from TRBV11-2 and TRBJ2-7; 10 bases agree with TRBD2. This CDR3 is 15 amino acids long. Germline values: CDR1 SGHAT, CDR2 FQNNGV. With V trimmed by 3 bases and J by 3 bases, 5 bases remained unmatched. The CDR3 is CASSLGLAKNYEQYF. CDR3 DNA sequence: TGTGCCAGCAGCTTGGGACTAGCGAAAAACTACGAGCAGTACTTC.

In its sample, this clonotype was seen many times. The junction does not match germline at one end; this may be a read error. This chain joins TRBV7-7 and TRBJ2-1; 9 bases map to TRBD1. The CDR3 loop spans 14 amino acids. From germline, CDR1 is SSHAT and CDR2 FNYEAQ (reference sequence). The CDR3 loop is CASSLGQGYNEQFF. For the CDR3, the DNA is TGTGCTAGCAGCTTGGGACAGGGATACAATGAGCAGTTCTTC.

This clonotype occurred many times. V gene TRBV6-2 or TRBV6-3 combines with J gene TRBJ2-7, with 12 bases that match TRBD1. The CDR3 length is 16 residues. Unmatched junction bases numbered 7, after V lost 4 bases and J lost 3 bases. In germline, CDR1 is MNHEY, CDR2 SVGEGT. CDR3 DNA sequence: TGTGCCAGCAGTTCCTCCGGGACAGGGGGCGGCTACGAGCAGTACTTC. Its protein product is CASSSSGTGGGYEQYF.

This clonotype occurred many times. The rearrangement uses TRBV4-1 and TRBJ2-2; tentatively, D is TRBD1 or TRBD2 (5 bases each). The V gene's germline CDR1 is MGHRA and CDR2 YSYEKL. CDR3 length: 16 amino acids. The V end was cut by 0 bases, the J end by 4 bases, with 12 bases between. The CDR3, as DNA: TGCGCCAGCAGCCAAGATCGCAGGGACGGCACCGGGGAGCTGTTTTTT. Its protein product is CASSQDRRDGTGELFF.

This clonotype was recorded many times. The CDR3 bases are TGTGCCAGCAGTTCAAATACAGGGGTAATGAACACTGAAGCTTTCTTT. Translation gives CASSSNTGVMNTEAFF. The gene calls are TRBV6-5 and TRBJ1-1; 7 bases are a match to TRBD1. This CDR3 has 16 residues. Germline CDR1 and CDR2: MNHEY and SVGAGI. V lost 4 bases to trimming and J lost 0 bases; unmatched junction nucleotides: 8.

The rearrangement links TRBV5-1 to TRBJ2-4, with a tentative D call TRBD2 (5 bases). V lost 4 bases and J lost 1, with 15 bases in between. Germline CDR1 and CDR2: SGHRS and YFSETQ. The CDR3 has 16 amino acids. The CDR3 sequence is CASSKGLGGAKNIQYF. The DNA for the CDR3 is TGCGCCAGCAGCAAAGGCCTCGGCGGGGCCAAAAACATTCAGTACTTC. Full variable domain (missing parts from reference TRBV5-1 and TRBJ2-4): KAGVTQTPRYLIKTRGQQVTLSCSPISGHRSVSWYQQTPGQGLQFLFEYFSETQRNKGNFPGRFSGRQFSNSRSEMNVSTLELGDSALYLCASSKGLGGAKNIQYFGAGTRLSVL.

This clonotype has at least ten counts. The chain recombines TRBV29-1 with TRBJ2-7; possibly TRBD2 for D (6 bases). Germline V gives CDR1 SQVTM, CDR2 ANQGSEA. Trimming removed 5 bases at V and 1 base at J, with 15 bases between. The CDR3 is 14 amino acids. CDR3 amino acids: CSVWAGGKSYEQYF. Here the CDR3 DNA reads TGCAGCGTTTGGGCCGGCGGGAAATCCTACGAGCAGTACTTC.

This clonotype was found a few times. This sequence joins TRBV4-2 and TRBJ1-1, with 8 bases aligning to TRBD1. This CDR3 spans 17 amino acids. J gave up 0 bases and V 5 bases, and 11 bases lay outside the gene matches. CDR1 is LGHNA, CDR2 YNFKEQ, per germline. The CDR3 region has the DNA TGTGCCAGCAGCGCTCGACAGGGGAATGGGATGAACACTGAAGCTTTCTTT. Translated, it gives CASSARQGNGMNTEAFF.

The gene calls are TRBV28 and TRBJ1-6; D gene uncertain. V lost 1 base, J lost 10 bases, and 14 bases lay in between. CDR3 length: 15 amino acids. From germline, CDR1 is MDHEN and CDR2 SYDVKM. CDR3 nucleotides: TGTGCCAGCAGTTTATCTGCCCGGTTCTCGTCACCCCTCCACTTT. This sequence encodes CASSLSARFSSPLHF.

The chain combines TRBV3-1 with TRBJ1-5; D gene uncertain. The CDR3 extends over 15 amino acids. Germline V lookup: CDR1 LGHDT, CDR2 YNNKEL (reference sequence). Between the trimmed V and J ends, which lost 4 bases and 1 base, there was a span of 11 bases. CDR3 nucleotide sequence: TGTGCCAGCAGCCCCTCTCTACTGAGCAATCAGCCCCAGCATTTT. Translating gives CASSPSLLSNQPQHF. Filled out from reference TRBV3-1 and TRBJ1-5, the complete variable domain reads DTAVSQTPKYLVTQMGNDKSIKCEQNLGHDTMYWYKQDSKKFLKIMFSYNNKELIINETVPNRFSPKSPDKAHLNLHINSLELGDSAVYFCASSPSLLSNQPQHFGDGTRLSIL.

This clonotype was counted ten times or more. The chain carries TRBV27 and TRBJ2-2; the D is unclear. V was cut by 2 bases and J by 6 bases, with 10 bases left in between. The CDR3 is 14 amino acids. The V gene's germline CDR1 is MNHEY and CDR2 SMNVEV (reference sequence). CDR3 nucleotide sequence: TGTGCCAGCAGTTTAAAGGGTAACGCCGGGGAGCTGTTTTTT. Amino acid sequence: CASSLKGNAGELFF.

This clonotype appeared many times. This chain joins TRBV28 and TRBJ2-2; D is perhaps TRBD2 (5 bases). This CDR3 has 14 residues. Trimming shortened V by 8 bases and J by 7 bases, and 17 bases separated the two germline ends. CDR1 is MDHEN, CDR2 SYDVKM, per germline. The CDR3 reads CASRNSEYSGELFF. The CDR3, as DNA: TGTGCCAGCCGTAATAGCGAGTATAGCGGGGAGCTGTTTTTT.

The chain uses TRBV11-3 and TRBJ1-1; possible D gene TRBD1, 5 bases. Germline V gene data show CDR1 as SGHNT and CDR2 as YENEEA. This CDR3 spans 12 amino acids. V lost 5 bases, J lost 10 bases, and 14 bases lay in between. CDR3 amino acids: CASSVGAGGAFF. Written as DNA, the CDR3 is TGTGCCAGCAGCGTCGGGGCCGGAGGAGCTTTCTTT.

This clonotype was counted at least ten times. The chain joins TRBV6-5 to TRBJ1-2, with a tentative D call TRBD1 (6 bases). Trimming removed 0 bases from V and 4 bases from J, with 9 bases in between. CDR1 is MNHEY and CDR2 is SVGAGI in the germline V gene. There are 14 residues in the CDR3. In nucleotides, the CDR3 is TGTGCCAGCAGTTACTCTCGACAGGCCTATGGCTACACCTTC. This translates into CASSYSRQAYGYTF.

This clonotype was counted many times. CDR3 residues: CASSPGSNTEAFF. The CDR3 coding sequence is TGTGCCAGCAGTCCGGGATCGAACACTGAAGCTTTCTTT. The chain carries TRBV18 and TRBJ1-1; D gene uncertain. This CDR3 region has 13 residues. V lost 8 bases and J 1 base, leaving 11 bases between the germline ends. Germline CDR1 KGHSH, CDR2 LQKENI.

The chain is built from TRBV4-1 and TRBJ1-3; D is unresolved. Germline lookup yields CDR1 MGHRA and CDR2 YSYEKL. V lost 1 base and J 0 bases, leaving 13 bases between the germline ends. This CDR3 has 17 amino acids. CDR3 DNA sequence: TGCGCCAGCAGCCAAGGTAGCCTGACGGACTCTGGAAACACCATATATTTT. It yields the protein CASSQGSLTDSGNTIYF.

This clonotype showed up many times. The V call is TRBV7-8, the J call TRBJ2-7; D unresolved. This CDR3 is 16 amino acids long. Trimming removed 3 bases from V and 2 bases from J, with 17 bases in between. Germline lookup yields CDR1 SGHVS and CDR2 FQNEAQ. The CDR3 spells CASSFGTVGSAYEQYF. CDR3 bases: TGTGCCAGCAGCTTCGGAACCGTCGGGTCGGCCTACGAGCAGTACTTC. Variable domain in full (rest from reference TRBV7-8 and TRBJ2-7): GAGVSQSPRYKVAKRGQDVALRCDPISGHVSLFWYQQALGQGPEFLTYFQNEAQLDKSGLPSDRFFAERPEGSVSTLKIQRTQQEDSAVYLCASSFGTVGSAYEQYFGPGTRLTVT.

This clonotype was counted a few times. Since the CDR3 does not end with the conserved phenylalanine or tryptophan, this likely comes from a read error. The rearrangement links TRBV5-1 to TRBJ2-7, with D perhaps matching TRBD2 (7 bases). The ends were cut back, 2 bases at V and 1 base at J, with 16 bases in the middle. The CDR3 runs to 16 residues. Germline CDR1 is SGHRS and CDR2 is YFSETQ. The CDR3: CASSFVGGRGSYEQYL. The DNA of the CDR3 is TGCGCCAGCAGCTTTGTGGGGGGGCGCGGATCCTACGAGCAGTACCTC.

This clonotype was seen many times. The V gene is TRBV7-3, the J gene TRBJ2-7, with TRBD2 matching 7 bases. The length of the CDR3 is 15 residues. Losses at the gene ends were 1 base for V and 2 bases for J; bases not matched to a gene: 5. Germline V lookup: CDR1 SGHTA, CDR2 FQGTGA. CDR3 residues: CASSLNAGDPYEQYF. The DNA of the CDR3 is TGTGCCAGCAGCTTAAATGCGGGAGACCCCTACGAGCAGTACTTC.

The table lists this clonotype with many counts. The V call is TRBV10-3, the J call TRBJ2-5, with TRBD1 as a possible D gene (5 bases). Germline CDR1 is ENHRY and CDR2 is SYGVKD. This CDR3 has 14 residues. Trimming removed 3 bases at V and 4 bases at J, with 12 bases between. The CDR3 protein is CAISDGQGRETQYF. The CDR3 DNA reads as TGTGCCATCAGTGACGGGCAGGGTAGAGAGACCCAGTACTTC.

This clonotype was observed a handful of times. This chain connects TRBV7-9 to TRBJ1-1; D ambiguous. This CDR3 comprises 12 residues. CDR1 SEHNR and CDR2 FQNEAQ come from the germline V gene (reference sequence). V lost 4 bases, J lost 4 bases, and 7 bases lay in between. CDR3 loop: CASSWEGTEAFF. CDR3 in DNA: TGTGCCAGCAGCTGGGAGGGCACTGAAGCTTTCTTT. The variable domain in full, with the rest retrieved from reference TRBV7-9 and TRBJ1-1, is DTGVSQNPRHKITKRGQNVTFRCDPISEHNRLYWYRQTLGQGPEFLTYFQNEAQLEKSRLLSDRFSAERPKGSFSTLEIQRTEQGDSAMYLCASSWEGTEAFFGQGTRLTVV.

Many counts were recorded for this clonotype. The CDR3 reads CSARAQASGEQYF. In nucleotides, the CDR3 is TGCAGTGCTAGAGCTCAAGCGTCTGGGGAGCAGTACTTC. The chain uses TRBV20-1 and TRBJ2-7; D call uncertain. The CDR3 loop spans 13 amino acids. Trimming stripped 1 base from V and 7 bases from J, with 14 bases between. CDR1 and CDR2 (germline): DFQATT, SNEGSKA (reference sequence).

At least ten counts were recorded for this clonotype. The chain is built from TRBV2 and TRBJ1-2; D remains unclear. Germline V gives CDR1 SNHLY, CDR2 FYNNEI. Trimming shortened V by 3 bases and J by 6 bases, and 14 bases separated the two germline ends. The CDR3 has 14 amino acids. CDR3 loop: CASSDDSRRNGYTF. CDR3 DNA sequence: TGTGCCAGCAGTGACGACTCCAGGAGAAATGGCTACACCTTC.

Ten or more counts support this clonotype. The chain couples TRBV10-3 to TRBJ2-7; D might be TRBD1 or TRBD2, each matching 5 bases. Trimming removed 3 bases at V and 0 bases at J, with 12 bases between. Germline CDR1 and CDR2: ENHRY and SYGVKD. The CDR3 is made up of 15 amino acids. CDR3 sequence reads: CAISDGTSNSYEQYF. CDR3 DNA: TGTGCCATCAGTGATGGGACCTCTAACTCCTACGAGCAGTACTTC.

This clonotype was recorded a few times. Compared with germline, one end of the junction differs, possibly owing to a read error. The chain carries TRBV12-3 or TRBV12-4 and TRBJ1-5; D remains ambiguous. The CDR3 spans 12 residues. The chain's CDR3 is CTSSLQNQPQHF. CDR3 DNA sequence: TGTACCAGCAGTTTACAAAATCAGCCCCAGCATTTT.

Note on this clonotype: A single base separates this from a much larger clone, so it may be a read error. The genes are TRBV18 and TRBJ2-5; D is undetermined. Germline CDR1 KGHSH, CDR2 LQKENI. The CDR3 loop spans 14 amino acids. CDR3: CANSPPAIRETQYF. DNA for the CDR3: TGTGCCAACTCACCACCTGCAATACGAGAGACCCAGTACTTC.